These 27 T cell receptor beta chains came from one sample sequenced in a study of neurological immune-mediated disorders. TCRdb reanalysed the 5' RACE reads using MiXCR and keeps one entry per CDR3 protein. The table lists roughly 100,000 distinct CDR3 sequences, roughly a tenth of them singletons, with approximately 3.1% in the top ten. Time point specified: longitudinal time-point 3. Material for sequencing was PBMCs. The receptors originated from a female donor with HTLV-1-associated myelopathy (HAM/TSP).

This clonotype showed up many times. The chain carries TRBV5-5 and TRBJ1-2; perhaps TRBD1 as D (5 bases). V was shortened by 1 base and J by 0 bases, with 13 bases between the two germline ends. The CDR3 sequence is 16 residues long. Germline V lookup: CDR1 SGHKS, CDR2 YYEKEE (reference sequence). The CDR3 reads CASSLWGSSSNYGYTF. The CDR3 DNA reads TGTGCCAGCAGCTTGTGGGGGTCCTCTTCTAACTATGGCTACACCTTC.

This clonotype has a count of ten or more. The chain recombines TRBV3-1 with TRBJ2-6, with TRBD1 identical over 9 bases. V dropped 4 bases and J dropped 3; count of bases not matched to a gene: 7. Germline V gives CDR1 LGHDT, CDR2 YNNKEL (reference sequence). This CDR3 has 17 amino acids. The CDR3 sequence: CASSPRDRDGGANVLTF. CDR3 coding DNA: TGTGCCAGCAGCCCCCGGGACAGGGATGGTGGGGCCAACGTCCTGACTTTC.

This clonotype was recorded many times. The chain has TRBV11-3 and TRBJ2-3; weak D call: TRBD1 (5 bases). The V gene lost 5 bases and the J gene lost 8 bases, with 20 bases spanning the gap. In germline, CDR1 is SGHNT, CDR2 YENEEA. The CDR3 length is 15 residues. CDR3 loop: CASSPNAQTAVTQYF. The CDR3 DNA follows: TGTGCCAGCAGCCCCAACGCACAGACAGCCGTTACGCAGTATTTT.

At least ten counts were recorded for this clonotype. The rearrangement joins TRBV28 to TRBJ2-3; D unresolved. The germline gives CDR1 MDHEN, CDR2 SYDVKM. The CDR3 is 15 residues long. Trimming left V 6 bases short and J 0 bases short, with 13 bases between. The CDR3 DNA follows: TGTGCCAGCAGCGCCAATCAGGCTAGCACAGATACGCAGTATTTT. It yields the protein CASSANQASTDTQYF.

The table lists this clonotype with many counts. The V and J genes are TRBV20-1 and TRBJ1-1; D uncertain. This CDR3 spans 12 amino acids. Trimming took 2 bases from V and 1 from J, leaving 5 bases between them. CDR1 is DFQATT, CDR2 SNEGSKA, per germline (reference sequence). CDR3 region: CSARHQNTEAFF. CDR3 sequence (DNA): TGCAGTGCTAGACACCAGAACACTGAAGCTTTCTTT.

This clonotype was found many times. The V and J genes are TRBV6-5 and TRBJ1-5, with TRBD1 matching over 9 bases. The CDR3 is 16 amino acids. J was trimmed by 4 bases and V by 0 bases; bases with no gene match: 4. CDR1 MNHEY and CDR2 SVGAGI come from the germline V gene. The CDR3 sequence: CASSYSKDRGNQPQHF. CDR3 nucleotide sequence: TGTGCCAGCAGTTACTCCAAAGACAGGGGGAATCAGCCCCAGCATTTT.

This clonotype was observed at least ten times. The chain is built from TRBV20-1 and TRBJ1-1, with TRBD1 matching 7 bases. The CDR3 is 14 amino acids. Per the germline V gene, CDR1 is DFQATT and CDR2 is SNEGSKA (reference sequence). The CDR3, as DNA: TGCAGCCCCCTAAGGGGGCACCTAAACACTGAAGCTTTCTTT. Encoded protein: CSPLRGHLNTEAFF.

This clonotype was detected only a few times. The CDR3 reads CASSLGGYDTQYF. The DNA of the CDR3 is TGTGCCAGCAGCTTAGGTGGTTACGATACGCAGTATTTT. The chain uses TRBV7-2 and TRBJ2-3; D is undetermined. CDR3 length: 13 residues. CDR1 SGHTA and CDR2 FQGNSA come from the germline V gene. V gave up 1 base and J gave up 6 bases, with 8 bases separating them.

In this sample, this clonotype turned up many times. J is TRBJ2-5 and V is TRBV24-1, with D hard to call. The germline V gene encodes CDR1 KGHDR and CDR2 SFDVKD. V shed 4 bases and J shed 5 bases, with 22 bases lying between them. CDR3 size: 17 residues. The CDR3 region has the DNA TGTGCCACCAGTGACCGCGGAACGTCTAAGGGAAGGGAGACCCAGTACTTC. This gives the protein CATSDRGTSKGRETQYF.

This chain joins TRBV18 and TRBJ1-3; D call uncertain. The CDR3 loop spans 19 amino acids. Per germline, CDR1 KGHSH and CDR2 LQKENI. Trimming took 6 bases from V and 3 from J, leaving 27 bases between them. CDR3 residues: CASSLRTNQKYEFGNTIYF. The CDR3 coding sequence is TGTGCCAGCTCCTTAAGGACCAACCAAAAATATGAATTTGGAAACACCATATATTTT.

In its sample, this clonotype was seen many times. CDR3 in amino acids: CASSFPRQGAFF. The CDR3 DNA sequence: TGTGCCAGCAGCTTCCCCCGACAGGGAGCTTTCTTT. The V call is TRBV3-1, the J call TRBJ1-1, with TRBD1 matching 7 bases. The CDR3 is made up of 12 amino acids. Germline lookup yields CDR1 LGHDT and CDR2 YNNKEL (reference sequence). V trimming: 5 bases; J trimming: 10 bases; junction bases outside the gene matches: 7.

This clonotype was picked up many times. This chain uses TRBV5-1 with TRBJ1-1, with D tentatively TRBD1 (6 bases). V lost 0 bases to trimming and J lost 8 bases, with 11 bases between them. The CDR3 is made up of 13 amino acids. Germline lookup yields CDR1 SGHRS and CDR2 YFSETQ. The CDR3 bases are TGCGCCAGCAGCTTGGTCGGGGGCCTGGAAGCTTTCTTT. Translating it yields CASSLVGGLEAFF.

This clonotype has a count of ten or more. The genes are TRBV20-1 and TRBJ2-1; tentatively, D is TRBD2 (5 bases). The CDR3 extends over 14 amino acids. V lost 7 bases and J 6 bases, leaving 19 bases between the germline ends. Per the germline V gene, CDR1 is DFQATT and CDR2 is SNEGSKA (reference sequence). For the CDR3, the DNA is TGCAGTGGGGCCGTCGGGCTAGCTACCAATGAGCAGTTCTTC. This gives the protein CSGAVGLATNEQFF.

As concerns this clonotype: A much larger clone lies one base from this, so it may be a read error. V and J are TRBV5-1 and TRBJ1-1; 7 nucleotides agree with TRBD1. This CDR3 is 15 amino acids long. Trimming at V came to 4 bases and at J to 1 base, leaving 7 bases not matched to a gene. Germline lookup yields CDR1 SGHRS and CDR2 YFSETQ. The CDR3: CASSPEGQKNTEAFF. The CDR3 bases are TGCGCCAGCAGCCCGGAGGGACAGAAGAACACTGAAGCTTTCTTT.

This clonotype was recorded a few times. This chain's CDR3 is CASSLRLASTDTQYF. CDR3 DNA: TGCGCCAGCAGCTTACGGCTAGCTAGCACAGATACGCAGTATTTT. The chain employs TRBV5-1 and TRBJ2-3, with a weak D call TRBD2 (5 bases). V gave up 2 bases and J gave up 0 bases, with 10 bases separating them. This CDR3 spans 15 amino acids. Germline lookup yields CDR1 SGHRS and CDR2 YFSETQ.

In its sample, this clonotype was seen many times. This sequence joins TRBV20-1 and TRBJ2-2; perhaps TRBD2 as D (7 bases). The V end lost 8 bases, the J end lost 0 bases, and 10 bases lay between the germline ends. Looked up from germline, CDR1 is DFQATT and CDR2 is SNEGSKA (reference sequence). This CDR3 has 13 amino acids. CDR3 in amino acids: CSTGTTNTGELFF. CDR3 DNA sequence: TGCAGTACAGGGACTACGAACACCGGGGAGCTGTTTTTT.

The sample holds many counts of this clonotype. This rearrangement joins TRBV5-6 to TRBJ1-1; the D gene is possibly TRBD1 (6 bases). CDR3 size: 15 residues. V lost 4 bases and J 7 bases, leaving 20 bases between the germline ends. Germline-derived CDR1 and CDR2 are SGHDT and YYEEEE. Written as DNA, the CDR3 is TGTGCCAGCAGCCCTACTGGACAGATACCTTTTGAAGCTTTCTTT. Protein sequence: CASSPTGQIPFEAFF. The whole variable domain, filled in from reference TRBV5-6 and TRBJ1-1, reads DAGVTQSPTHLIKTRGQQVTLRCSPKSGHDTVSWYQQALGQGPQFIFQYYEEEERQRGNFPDRFSGHQFPNYSSELNVNALLLGDSALYLCASSPTGQIPFEAFFGQGTRLTVV.

This clonotype was observed many times. The genes are TRBV5-1 and TRBJ1-2; 10 bases align to TRBD1. Trimming at V came to 4 bases and at J to 4 bases, leaving 7 bases not matched to a gene. CDR1 and CDR2 (germline): SGHRS, YFSETQ. The CDR3 extends over 15 amino acids. DNA for the CDR3: TGCGCCAGCAGCACGGGACAGGGGCCCCCCTATGGCTACACCTTC. Residues: CASSTGQGPPYGYTF.

This clonotype was recorded at least ten times. The DNA for the CDR3 is TGCGCCAGCAGCTTGGCCTACGGGGGTCAAGAGACCCAGTACTTC. Its translation: CASSLAYGGQETQYF. The rearrangement uses TRBV5-1 and TRBJ2-5; a weak D match, TRBD2 (6 bases). Germline loops: CDR1 SGHRS, CDR2 YFSETQ. The CDR3 spans 15 residues. V shed 0 bases and J shed 2 bases, with 11 bases lying between them.

This clonotype was seen many times. The chain joins TRBV5-1 to TRBJ1-3; tentatively, D is TRBD1 (5 bases). This CDR3 contains 17 residues. V lost 4 bases, J lost 0 bases, and 17 bases lay in between. Germline V lookup: CDR1 SGHRS, CDR2 YFSETQ. The CDR3 DNA reads TGCGCCAGCAGCGAAAGACCAGGGTCTGGCTCTGGAAACACCATATATTTT. This encodes CASSERPGSGSGNTIYF.

This clonotype was counted many times. J is TRBJ2-5 and V is TRBV3-1, with 9 bases fitting TRBD2. Trimming at V came to 7 bases and at J to 5 bases, leaving 17 bases not matched to a gene. Germline lookup yields CDR1 LGHDT and CDR2 YNNKEL (reference sequence). This CDR3 region has 17 residues. The CDR3 reads CASINGTAGTSRETQYF. DNA of the CDR3: TGTGCCAGCATCAACGGGACCGCTGGGACTAGCAGGGAGACCCAGTACTTC.

This clonotype came up many times. This chain uses TRBV29-1 with TRBJ1-6; D is unclear. CDR3 size: 12 residues. The germline gives CDR1 SQVTM, CDR2 ANQGSEA. Trimming left V 4 bases short and J 6 bases short, with 7 bases between. CDR3 in amino acids: CSVGEVNSPLHF. The CDR3 region has the DNA TGCAGCGTTGGGGAAGTTAATTCACCCCTCCACTTT.

This clonotype has a count of ten or more. The V call is TRBV28, the J call TRBJ1-4, with D perhaps matching TRBD1 (5 bases). From germline, CDR1 is MDHEN and CDR2 SYDVKM. This CDR3 contains 15 residues. The germline V and J ends were trimmed by 5 bases and 0 bases, with 10 bases remaining between them. DNA for the CDR3: TGTGCCAGCAGTATCGGGGGTGCAACTAATGAAAAACTGTTTTTT. This encodes CASSIGGATNEKLFF. Full variable domain (rest looked up from reference TRBV28 and TRBJ1-4): DVKVTQSSRYLVKRTGEKVFLECVQDMDHENMFWYRQDPGLGLRLIYFSYDVKMKEKGDIPEGYSVSREKKERFSLILESASTNQTSMYLCASSIGGATNEKLFFGSGTQLSVL.

This clonotype was seen many times. The chain carries TRBV11-2 and TRBJ2-1; TRBD2 matches at 10 bases. Germline V gene data show CDR1 as SGHAT and CDR2 as FQNNGV. The length of the CDR3 is 17 residues. The V segment lost 0 bases and the J segment 8 bases; nucleotides outside the gene matches: 10. The CDR3 coding sequence is TGTGCCAGCAGCTTAGAATTAGGAGCGGGGGGGCCCTATGAGCAGTTCTTC. It encodes CASSLELGAGGPYEQFF.

The chain has TRBV20-1 and TRBJ2-2, with a weak D call TRBD1 (6 bases). The germline CDR1 and CDR2 sequences are DFQATT and SNEGSKA (reference sequence). Between the trimmed V and J ends, which lost 5 bases and 5 bases, there was a span of 12 bases. The CDR3 loop spans 13 amino acids. CDR3 region: CSARTGRTGELFF. CDR3 in DNA: TGCAGTGCTCGTACAGGGAGAACCGGGGAGCTGTTTTTT.

This clonotype was counted at least ten times. The chain combines TRBV5-1 with TRBJ2-7; a weak D match, TRBD2 (5 bases). Germline lookup yields CDR1 SGHRS and CDR2 YFSETQ. Trimming took 0 bases from V and 7 from J, leaving 8 bases between them. The CDR3 extends over 12 amino acids. The CDR3 loop reads CASSLARREQYF. CDR3 DNA: TGCGCCAGCAGCTTGGCCAGGAGGGAGCAGTACTTC.

This clonotype was detected ten times or more. This chain uses TRBV20-1 with TRBJ2-7, with 10 bases lining up with TRBD2. CDR3 length equals 13 residues. The germline V gene has CDR1 DFQATT and CDR2 SNEGSKA (reference sequence). After removal of 5 bases from V and 2 bases from J, the junction contained 3 bases not matched to a gene. In DNA, the CDR3 is TGCAGTGCTGAGAGCGGGGGGGCCTACGAGCAGTACTTC. It codes for CSAESGGAYEQYF.